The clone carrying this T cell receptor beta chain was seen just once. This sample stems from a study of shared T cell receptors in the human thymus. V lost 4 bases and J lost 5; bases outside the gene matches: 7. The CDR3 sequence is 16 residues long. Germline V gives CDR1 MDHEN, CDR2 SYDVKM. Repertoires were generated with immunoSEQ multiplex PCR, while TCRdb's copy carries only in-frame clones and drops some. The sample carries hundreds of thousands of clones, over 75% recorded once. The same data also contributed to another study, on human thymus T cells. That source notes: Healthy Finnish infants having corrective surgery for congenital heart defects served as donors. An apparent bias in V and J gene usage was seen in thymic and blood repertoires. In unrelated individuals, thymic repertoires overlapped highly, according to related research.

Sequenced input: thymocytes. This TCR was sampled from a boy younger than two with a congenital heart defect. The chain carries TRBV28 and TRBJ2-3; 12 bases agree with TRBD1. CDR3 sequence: CASSSRGQGAEDTQYF. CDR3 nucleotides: TGTGCCAGCAGTTCTAGGGGACAGGGGGCGGAAGATACGCAGTATTTT.